A selection of T cell receptor beta chains follows, all from one sample in a study of blood T cells in healthy people across ages. TCRdb reanalysed the 5' RACE reads using MiXCR and keeps one entry per CDR3 protein. The data contain about a million distinct CDR3 sequences, roughly 51% of them singletons. The sample comprised blood. These receptors originate from a woman in her sixties or seventies in good health. CDR3s include the opening cysteine and the closing phenylalanine or tryptophan. Fields, in order: V gene, J gene, D gene, clone size, CDR3 DNA, CDR3 protein. The D gene is left open where the match is weak. Size values are once, few and many counts, or a class for expanded clones, and some rows have none.

V: TRBV5-1; J: TRBJ2-1; D: NA; size: NA; DNA: TGCGCCAGCAGCGCCGGGACTCATAACAATGAGCAGTTCTTC; CDR3: CASSAGTHNNEQFF
V: TRBV24-1; J: TRBJ2-6; D: NA; size: NA; DNA: TGTGCCACCAGTGCCCTTACAGCCTCTGGGGCCAACGTCCTGACTTTC; CDR3: CATSALTASGANVLTF
V: TRBV6-2/TRBV6-3; J: TRBJ2-7; D: NA; size: NA; DNA: TGTGCCAGCACCCCCGAGGACCCGACCAGGGAGCAGTACTTC; CDR3: CASTPEDPTREQYF
V: TRBV7-9; J: TRBJ2-7; D: NA; size: NA; DNA: TGTGCCAGCAGCCCCCCTATATCCGAGCAGTACTTC; CDR3: CASSPPISEQYF
V: TRBV7-9; J: TRBJ1-4; D: NA; size: NA; DNA: TGTGCCAGCAGAGATCAGGGAAGAGGCGAAAAACTGTTTTTT; CDR3: CASRDQGRGEKLFF
V: TRBV4-3; J: TRBJ2-1; D: NA; size: NA; DNA: TGCGCCAGCAGCCAAGAATGGGGGCGGGCCGGCAATGAGCAGTTCTTC; CDR3: CASSQEWGRAGNEQFF
V: TRBV28; J: TRBJ2-7; D: NA; size: few; DNA: TGTGCCAGCAGTTTAACGCTCAAAAAGGGCCTCGAGCAGTACTTC; CDR3: CASSLTLKKGLEQYF
V: TRBV2; J: TRBJ2-3; D: TRBD2; size: NA; DNA: TGTGCCAGCAGTGAAAGACTAGCGGGAGGGACTAGCACAGATACGCAGTATTTT; CDR3: CASSERLAGGTSTDTQYF
V: TRBV18; J: TRBJ2-7; D: NA; size: NA; DNA: TGTGCCAGCTCACCATCCGCCACCTACGAGCAGTACTTC; CDR3: CASSPSATYEQYF
V: TRBV12-3/TRBV12-4; J: TRBJ1-2; D: NA; size: NA; DNA: TGTGCCAGCCTAGGGAGCTATGGCTACACCTTC; CDR3: CASLGSYGYTF
V: TRBV6-2/TRBV6-3; J: TRBJ2-1; D: NA; size: NA; DNA: TGTGCCAGCGAAAAAGGGTTAAATGAGCAGTTCTTC; CDR3: CASEKGLNEQFF
V: TRBV7-9; J: TRBJ2-4; D: TRBD1; size: NA; DNA: TGTGCCAGCAGCCGTGGGACAGAAGCCAAAAACATTCAGTACTTC; CDR3: CASSRGTEAKNIQYF
V: TRBV11-2; J: TRBJ2-5; D: NA; size: NA; DNA: TGTGCCAGCAGCTTAGATCGGCAGGGGACCCAGTACTTC; CDR3: CASSLDRQGTQYF
V: TRBV5-5; J: TRBJ2-5; D: TRBD2; size: NA; DNA: TGTGCCAGCAGCTTGGCCCCAATGGGGGGGGGGAGCACACTACTTGTGAAGCAGTACTTC; CDR3: CASSLAPMGGGSTLLVKQYF
V: TRBV2; J: TRBJ2-7; D: NA; size: NA; DNA: TGTGCCAGCAGAAGACTAATATACGAGCAGTACTTC; CDR3: CASRRLIYEQYF
V: TRBV29-1; J: TRBJ2-1; D: TRBD2; size: few; DNA: TGCAGCGTTGAGGGGCTTAGCGGGATAGGCTACAATGAGCAGTTCTTC; CDR3: CSVEGLSGIGYNEQFF
V: TRBV5-5; J: TRBJ2-3; D: TRBD2; size: NA; DNA: TGTGCCAGCAGCTCCGGACTAGCGGGAGTCGGGAGCACAGATACGCAGTATTTT; CDR3: CASSSGLAGVGSTDTQYF
V: TRBV29-1; J: TRBJ2-3; D: TRBD2; size: few; DNA: TGCAGCGTACCCAGCGGGAGCAGCACAGATACGCAGTATTTT; CDR3: CSVPSGSSTDTQYF
V: TRBV11-2; J: TRBJ2-2; D: NA; size: once; DNA: TGTGCCAGCAGCTTATCGGTAGCGGCGAACACCGGGGAGCTGTTTTTT; CDR3: CASSLSVAANTGELFF
V: TRBV9; J: TRBJ2-3; D: TRBD2; size: few; DNA: TGTGCCAGCAGCGAGGTAGCGGGAGGGCGGGATACGCAGTATTTT; CDR3: CASSEVAGGRDTQYF
V: TRBV9; J: TRBJ2-7; D: TRBD2; size: few; DNA: TGTGCCAGCAGCGCCCGACTAGCGGGAGACGAGCAGTACTTC; CDR3: CASSARLAGDEQYF
V: TRBV7-3; J: TRBJ1-1; D: NA; size: NA; DNA: TGTGCCAGCAGCTTAACTGCGAGGAACACTGAAGCTTTCTTT; CDR3: CASSLTARNTEAFF